This T cell receptor beta chain was found in a study of blood T cell repertoires in COVID-19 (TCRdb year 2020). Describing the broader study: Collaborator samples came from the United States, Italy and Spain and covered acute and convalescent phases of COVID-19. The prospective study material was composed of cDNA or gDNA derived from T cells, B-cell-depleted T cells, or PBMCs. Deeply sampled blood TCRbeta repertoires from subjects exposed to, actively infected with, or recovered from COVID-19 were included in the dataset. The repertoires were released in a freely available public database intended as a resource for research on the immune response to SARS-CoV-2. Samples were obtained from the ongoing ImmuneRACE study (first 160 participants) and from about 1,300 subjects provided by 6 global collaborators. A de-identified subject ID, COVID-19 status, age in years and sex were almost always included in the sample metadata. Where available, HLA class I and class II types were taken from metadata supplied by the sample provider and were not determined by assay-based typing. Results and caveats for the whole study, not just this receptor: The quantity of clinical and demographic metadata differed by source and by participant and was supplied without curation.

TCRbeta CDR3 regions were amplified from genomic DNA by means of the immunoSEQ Assay, a bias-controlled multiplex PCR. The original methods were these. Nucleated cell counts per sample were estimated from amplification of reference gene primers within the assay. Sequence reads were collapsed and filtered to measure the absolute abundance of every unique TCRbeta CDR3 rearrangement. For each sample, productive Simpson clonality was calculated by taking the square root of Simpson's diversity index across productive rearrangements. TCRdb retrieved this table from immuneACCESS and kept in-frame rearrangements only. Not all clones are present; in checked studies, unresolved V genes account for under half, and no reason is known for the remainder. V and J calls and clone size are as listed in that table; D and trimming were resolved from the DNA. Recorded for this sample are 250,000 or so clones; approximately 88% of them occurred a single time. Clones ranked in the top ten supply roughly 0.96% of the sample.

The count of this clone is one. The specificity of this receptor is unknown. No base-level quality is on record; no much larger clone is a single base apart. Counted from cysteine to phenylalanine, this CDR3 has 17 amino acids. Only the CDR3 portion is preserved as DNA: 51 bases, with reading frame beginning at the first base. Reading the germline V gene gives CDR1 ENHRY and CDR2 SYGVKD. Trimming leaves V shorter by 0 bases and J shorter by 1 base, with the junction holding 8 bases beyond the gene matches. A second Seattle source provided samples from volunteer blood donors who had recovered from COVID-19. Each collaborating institution followed its own protocols to collect whole blood in K2EDTA tubes. For TCRbeta analysis, collaborators shipped samples as frozen whole blood, isolated PBMCs, or DNA extracted from either of those sample types.

The sequence was collected from a woman aged 40-49 years who had recovered from COVID-19. The sample was peripheral blood. Recombination linked TRBV10-3 to TRBJ2-5; 7 of the junction bases match TRBD2. The CDR3 corresponds to CAISESRSGNSQETQYF. In nucleotides, the sequence is TGTGCCATCAGTGAGTCGCGGAGCGGGAATAGCCAAGAGACCCAGTACTTC.